These 9 T cell receptor beta chains were all obtained from the same sample, sequenced in a study of blood T cell repertoires in COVID-19. Only in-frame clones appear in the TCRdb table, and some are missing; sequencing was by immunoSEQ multiplex PCR. This table has more than 250,000 clones, about 89% appearing once. Sequencing used PBMCs or T cells enriched from blood (not recorded which). These receptor sequences come from a woman aged 25-40 years who had recovered from COVID-19.

The chain recombines TRBV9 with TRBJ2-3; perhaps TRBD1 as D (5 bases). This CDR3 has 12 amino acids. V was trimmed by 6 bases and J by 6 bases, leaving 11 bases between them. The V gene's germline CDR1 is SGDLS and CDR2 YYNGEE. CDR3 DNA: TGTGCCAGCAAGCCGAAGGGGGATACGCAGTATTTT. Its protein is CASKPKGDTQYF.

The V call is TRBV6-5, the J call TRBJ1-5, with D possibly being TRBD1 (5 bases). Trimming took off 5 bases at V and 7 bases at J, with 15 bases between the two ends. CDR3 size: 14 residues. Germline loops: CDR1 MNHEY, CDR2 SVGAGI. CDR3 region: CASSKTAGVQPQHF. DNA for the CDR3: TGTGCCAGCAGTAAGACAGCGGGGGTACAGCCCCAGCATTTT.

CDR3 region: CASSIDLGGNTEAFF. The CDR3, as DNA: TGTGCCAGTAGTATAGATTTAGGGGGTAACACTGAAGCTTTCTTT. This chain joins TRBV19 and TRBJ1-1; perhaps TRBD1 as D (6 bases). This CDR3 has 15 amino acids. Deletions cut 0 bases from V and 2 bases from J, with 10 bases between. Germline V lookup: CDR1 LNHDA, CDR2 SQIVND (reference sequence).

The V call is TRBV6-5, the J call TRBJ1-1, with D perhaps TRBD1 (5 bases). This CDR3 has 13 residues. Between the trimmed V and J ends, which lost 7 bases and 0 bases, there was a span of 9 bases. Germline V gives CDR1 MNHEY, CDR2 SVGAGI. In DNA, the CDR3 is TGTGCCAGCATGGGCAGGGTGAACACTGAAGCTTTCTTT. This sequence encodes CASMGRVNTEAFF.

The chain employs TRBV6-5 and TRBJ2-7, with D tentatively TRBD2 (6 bases). V lost 9 bases and J lost 1, with 16 bases in between. CDR1 and CDR2 (germline): MNHEY, SVGAGI. There are 14 residues in the CDR3. Here the CDR3 DNA reads TGTGCCAGTGGGGGACTGGGGGGATCCTACGAGCAGTACTTC. Encoded protein: CASGGLGGSYEQYF.

The V gene is TRBV15, the J gene TRBJ2-2; D remains ambiguous. In germline, CDR1 is LNHNV, CDR2 YYDKDF (reference sequence). V was cut by 3 bases and J by 4 bases, with 3 bases left in between. This CDR3 contains 12 residues. The chain's CDR3 is CATSSITGELFF. DNA for the CDR3: TGTGCCACCAGCAGCATCACCGGGGAGCTGTTTTTT.

In its sample, this clone was seen once. CDR3 in DNA: TGTGCCAGCAGTTTAGGAATTGGGCATTCACCCCTCCACTTT. Protein: CASSLGIGHSPLHF. The chain carries TRBV27 and TRBJ1-6; D not resolved. This CDR3 is 14 amino acids long. The V gene's germline CDR1 is MNHEY and CDR2 SMNVEV (reference sequence). V gave up 2 bases and J gave up 8 bases, with 10 bases separating them.

This chain links TRBV2 with TRBJ2-1; perhaps TRBD2 as D (7 bases). The germline CDR1 and CDR2 sequences are SNHLY and FYNNEI. Trimming took 7 bases from V and 10 from J, leaving 23 bases between them. The CDR3 has 15 residues. The CDR3 nucleotides read TGTGCCAGCACTCCAGTGGGGGGGGGCGGCGGAGAGCAGTTCTTC. Translating it yields CASTPVGGGGGEQFF.

This chain joins TRBV6-5 and TRBJ2-5; TRBD1 matches at 9 bases. The ends lost 2 bases at V and 4 bases at J; junction bases unmatched: 8. Germline V CDR1 and CDR2: MNHEY, SVGAGI. The CDR3 is 16 amino acids. CDR3 DNA: TGTGCCAGCAGTTACGGTACAGGGGGCTCAGGAGAGACCCAGTACTTC. Amino acids: CASSYGTGGSGETQYF.